These 20 T cell receptor beta chains were sequenced from one sample in a study of cytomegalovirus exposure and HLA in healthy donors. This table comes from immunoSEQ multiplex PCR, and its TCRdb copy is limited to in-frame clones, with some not included. In the table there are about 160,000 clones, 84% of which are singletons. Sequenced material: PBMCs. All receptors derive from a man aged 30 to 45 in good health and CMV-seropositive.

This clone was seen just once. V is TRBV7-9 and J is TRBJ1-1, with D unclear. The germline CDR1 and CDR2 sequences are SEHNR and FQNEAQ (reference sequence). The CDR3 length is 16 residues. V dropped 0 bases and J dropped 1 base, with 12 bases sitting between them. Here the CDR3 reads CASSLAPTTPNTEAFF. The CDR3 DNA is TGTGCCAGCAGCTTAGCGCCGACAACCCCGAACACTGAAGCTTTCTTT.

V gene TRBV7-3 combines with J gene TRBJ2-2, with 8 nucleotides matching TRBD2. V was clipped by 5 bases and J by 7 bases; unmatched bases: 6. The CDR3 sequence is 14 residues long. From germline, CDR1 is SGHTA and CDR2 FQGTGA. This CDR3 reads CASSPGLAYGELFF. The CDR3 nucleotides are TGTGCCAGCAGCCCCGGACTAGCCTACGGGGAGCTGTTTTTT.

The V call is TRBV13, the J call TRBJ2-3, with no clear D. Germline V gives CDR1 PRHDT, CDR2 FYEKMQ (reference sequence). V lost 5 bases and J lost 6, with 18 bases in between. The CDR3 runs 15 residues. The CDR3 protein is CASSVRYSSRDTQYF. DNA for the CDR3: TGTGCCAGCAGCGTACGTTACAGCTCAAGGGATACGCAGTATTTT. The full variable domain, rest sourced from reference TRBV13 and TRBJ2-3, is AAGVIQSPRHLIKEKRETATLKCYPIPRHDTVYWYQQGPGQDPQFLISFYEKMQSDKGSIPDRFSAQQFSDYHSELNMSSLELGDSALYFCASSVRYSSRDTQYFGPGTRLTVL.

The chain carries TRBV4-3 and TRBJ2-5; TRBD2 agrees at 7 bases. The CDR3 loop spans 16 amino acids. Germline CDR1 LGHNA, CDR2 YSLEER. Trimming cost V 1 base and J 3 bases; bases outside gene matches: 8. The CDR3 bases are TGCGCCAGCAGCCAAGGCCGGGGGGAGGCCGAAGAGACCCAGTACTTC. Protein: CASSQGRGEAEETQYF.

This chain connects TRBV6-5 to TRBJ2-3; possible D gene TRBD2, 5 bases. Germline lookup yields CDR1 MNHEY and CDR2 SVGAGI. The CDR3 runs 15 residues. Between the trimmed V and J ends, which lost 0 bases and 2 bases, there was a span of 9 bases. This CDR3 reads CASSYSAGDTDTQYF. The CDR3 coding sequence is TGTGCCAGCAGTTACTCCGCCGGGGACACAGATACGCAGTATTTT.

The rearrangement links TRBV5-1 to TRBJ2-3; 7 bases map to TRBD1. The CDR3 has 14 amino acids. V gave up 2 bases and J gave up 3 bases; unmatched junction bases: 3. CDR1 is SGHRS, CDR2 YFSETQ, per germline. CDR3 region: CASSFGQETDTQYF. Here the CDR3 DNA reads TGCGCCAGCAGCTTCGGACAGGAGACAGATACGCAGTATTTT. Looking up the rest from reference TRBV5-1 and TRBJ2-3 gives the full variable domain: KAGVTQTPRYLIKTRGQQVTLSCSPISGHRSVSWYQQTPGQGLQFLFEYFSETQRNKGNFPGRFSGRQFSNSRSEMNVSTLELGDSALYLCASSFGQETDTQYFGPGTRLTVL.

The chain has TRBV27 and TRBJ1-6; D remains ambiguous. Trimming removed 2 bases at V and 8 bases at J, with 7 bases between. Germline CDR1 MNHEY, CDR2 SMNVEV (reference sequence). The CDR3 consists of 13 residues. CDR3 loop: CASSLQVYSPLHF. CDR3 DNA: TGTGCCAGCAGTTTACAGGTGTATTCACCCCTCCACTTT.

J is TRBJ2-7 and V is TRBV6-5; 7 nucleotides match TRBD2. The CDR3 has 13 residues. Trimming removed 0 bases from V and 6 bases from J; junction bases left unmatched: 2. Per the germline V gene, CDR1 is MNHEY and CDR2 is SVGAGI. Here the CDR3 reads CASSYSGEGEQYF. Written as DNA, the CDR3 is TGTGCCAGCAGTTACTCGGGGGAGGGCGAGCAGTACTTC.

The J gene is TRBJ1-5, the V gene TRBV6-1; 7 bases line up with TRBD1. Trimming removed 4 bases from V and 4 bases from J; junction bases left unmatched: 7. The CDR3 runs to 15 residues. CDR1 is MNHNS and CDR2 is SASEGT in the germline V gene. The CDR3 loop is CASSVYRDRNQPQHF. The CDR3 DNA reads as TGTGCCAGCAGTGTGTACCGGGACAGAAATCAGCCCCAGCATTTT.

This clone was observed a few times. This sequence joins TRBV19 and TRBJ2-7; the D gene is possibly TRBD2 (5 bases). V lost 4 bases, J lost 0 bases, and 10 bases lay in between. Per the germline V gene, CDR1 is LNHDA and CDR2 is SQIVND (reference sequence). The CDR3 is 14 residues long. The CDR3, as DNA: TGTGCCAGTAGTACTTCGGGGAACTCCTACGAGCAGTACTTC. Translating gives CASSTSGNSYEQYF.

The genes are TRBV9 and TRBJ2-1; D is perhaps TRBD2 (6 bases). Germline lookup yields CDR1 SGDLS and CDR2 YYNGEE. With 1 base removed from V and 7 bases from J, the gap between germline ends came to 18 bases. The CDR3 has 16 amino acids. The CDR3 is CASSVWGEFRLNEQFF. The CDR3 DNA sequence: TGTGCCAGCAGCGTATGGGGGGAGTTCCGGTTAAATGAGCAGTTCTTC.

The chain joins TRBV28 to TRBJ2-7; a possible D gene is TRBD1 (5 bases). V dropped 2 bases and J dropped 7 bases, with 15 bases sitting between them. Germline V gene lookup returns CDR1 MDHEN and CDR2 SYDVKM. This CDR3 contains 14 residues. This CDR3 is CASSLRIRRAEQYF. The CDR3 nucleotides read TGTGCCAGCAGTTTAAGGATTCGCAGGGCGGAGCAGTACTTC. Together with reference TRBV28 and TRBJ2-7, the CDR3 gives the full variable domain: DVKVTQSSRYLVKRTGEKVFLECVQDMDHENMFWYRQDPGLGLRLIYFSYDVKMKEKGDIPEGYSVSREKKERFSLILESASTNQTSMYLCASSLRIRRAEQYFGPGTRLTVT.

The V gene is TRBV5-6, the J gene TRBJ2-7, with D perhaps matching TRBD2 (6 bases). Germline values: CDR1 SGHDT, CDR2 YYEEEE. V gave up 4 bases and J gave up 5 bases, with 16 bases separating them. The CDR3 has 14 amino acids. The CDR3 is CASSPGLAWDEQYF. CDR3 bases: TGTGCCAGCAGCCCGGGACTGGCGTGGGACGAGCAGTACTTC. The variable domain in full, completed from reference TRBV5-6 and TRBJ2-7, reads DAGVTQSPTHLIKTRGQQVTLRCSPKSGHDTVSWYQQALGQGPQFIFQYYEEEERQRGNFPDRFSGHQFPNYSSELNVNALLLGDSALYLCASSPGLAWDEQYFGPGTRLTVT.

This CDR3 reads CASSRDRVRECYTF. The CDR3 nucleotides are TGTGCCAGTAGTAGGGACAGGGTACGGGAATGCTACACCTTC. The chain carries TRBV19 and TRBJ1-2; 9 bases line up with TRBD1. Germline trimming cut 4 bases from V and 9 bases from J; bases unmatched to any gene: 9. The CDR3 has 14 residues. The V gene's germline CDR1 is LNHDA and CDR2 SQIVND (reference sequence).

The chain recombines TRBV7-6 with TRBJ2-7; 14 positions match TRBD2. V gave up 4 bases and J gave up 9 bases; unmatched junction bases: 8. Germline V gives CDR1 SGHVS, CDR2 FNYEAQ. This CDR3 comprises 15 residues. As DNA, the CDR3 is TGTGCCAGCAGCTCCACCGGACTAGCGGGGGGTTTGCAGTACTTC. It encodes CASSSTGLAGGLQYF.

This clone was recorded a few times. The chain is built from TRBV7-2 and TRBJ2-2; no firm D call. Germline CDR1 is SGHTA and CDR2 is FQGNSA. Trimming shortened V by 9 bases and J by 3 bases, and 14 bases separated the two germline ends. There are 14 residues in the CDR3. The chain's CDR3 is CASLRSADTGELFF. DNA for the CDR3: TGTGCCAGTCTGAGGTCGGCTGACACCGGGGAGCTGTTTTTT.

The chain employs TRBV28 and TRBJ2-1; 7 bases agree with TRBD2. V lost 7 bases, J lost 7 bases, and 10 bases stayed unmatched. The CDR3 sequence is 14 residues long. The germline CDR1 and CDR2 sequences are MDHEN and SYDVKM. The CDR3 bases are TGTGCCAGCATCGCTGCGACTAGCAGGAATGAGCAGTTCTTC. It is translated as CASIAATSRNEQFF.

This sequence joins TRBV6-5 and TRBJ1-1; D unclear. Germline V gene data show CDR1 as MNHEY and CDR2 as SVGAGI. The ends were cut back, 7 bases at V and 1 base at J, with 10 bases in the middle. This CDR3 comprises 13 residues. This CDR3 is CASTPRWNTEAFF. In DNA form, the CDR3 reads TGTGCCAGCACCCCGAGGTGGAACACTGAAGCTTTCTTT.

V gene TRBV19 combines with J gene TRBJ1-2, with TRBD1 identical over 10 bases. The V segment lost 4 bases and the J segment 4 bases; nucleotides outside the gene matches: 3. From germline, CDR1 is LNHDA and CDR2 SQIVND (reference sequence). The CDR3 extends over 14 amino acids. The CDR3 loop is CASSTRDRGYGYTF. The CDR3 coding sequence is TGTGCCAGTAGTACCCGGGACAGGGGCTATGGCTACACCTTC.

This chain joins TRBV9 and TRBJ1-2; 7 nucleotides match TRBD1. V gave up 4 bases and J gave up 8 bases; unmatched junction bases: 8. Germline V lookup: CDR1 SGDLS, CDR2 YYNGEE. The CDR3 is 13 amino acids. CDR3: CASSLTGAWGYTF. The CDR3 nucleotides read TGTGCCAGCAGCCTTACAGGGGCTTGGGGCTACACCTTC.